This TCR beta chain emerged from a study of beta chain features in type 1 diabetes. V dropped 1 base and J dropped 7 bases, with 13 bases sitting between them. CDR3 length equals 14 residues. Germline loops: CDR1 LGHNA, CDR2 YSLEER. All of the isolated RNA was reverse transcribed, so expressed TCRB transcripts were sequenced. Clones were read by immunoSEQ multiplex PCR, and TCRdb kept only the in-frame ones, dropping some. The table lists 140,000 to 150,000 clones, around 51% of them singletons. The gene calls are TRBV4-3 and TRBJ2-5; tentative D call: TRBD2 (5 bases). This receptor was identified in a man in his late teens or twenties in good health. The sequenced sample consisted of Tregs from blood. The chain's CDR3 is CASSQGAGRGTQYF. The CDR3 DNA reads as TGCGCCAGCAGCCAAGGGGCGGGTAGAGGGACCCAGTACTTC.